The 14 T cell receptor beta chains given below trace back to one sample, sequenced in a study of PD-1 blockade in classical Hodgkin lymphoma. Time point given: cycle 4 day 1 (C4D1), after 6 weeks of nivolumab. Every one of the patients relapsed after autologous stem cell transplantation (brentuximab vedotin exposure was variable). Clones were read by immunoSEQ multiplex PCR, and TCRdb kept only the in-frame ones, dropping some. The table records approximately 25,000 clones, over 55% of them present only once. The sample here was peripheral blood mononuclear cells (PBMCs), taken before the fourth cycle of nivolumab. Receptor source: a human donor with classical Hodgkin lymphoma.

The chain joins TRBV27 to TRBJ1-1; D uncertain. The germline V gene encodes CDR1 MNHEY and CDR2 SMNVEV (reference sequence). CDR3 length equals 13 residues. Trimming took off 5 bases at V and 2 bases at J, with 9 bases between the two ends. The CDR3 DNA follows: TGTGCCAGCAGTCCCCTTGAAAACACTGAAGCTTTCTTT. It codes for CASSPLENTEAFF.

V and J are TRBV19 and TRBJ2-3, with D hard to call. Trimming shortened V by 5 bases and J by 2 bases, and 11 bases separated the two germline ends. This CDR3 contains 14 residues. Germline V gives CDR1 LNHDA, CDR2 SQIVND (reference sequence). DNA for the CDR3: TGTGCCAGTAGTGATAGGATTATCACAGATACGCAGTATTTT. It codes for CASSDRIITDTQYF.

The chain couples TRBV5-6 to TRBJ1-2, with no clear D. Deletions cut 4 bases from V and 0 bases from J, with 10 bases between. The CDR3 is made up of 14 amino acids. Germline CDR1 and CDR2: SGHDT and YYEEEE. The CDR3: CASSLSRANYGYTF. The CDR3 region has the DNA TGTGCCAGCAGCCTTTCTAGGGCTAACTATGGCTACACCTTC.

This chain's CDR3 is CASSSLGGSSYEQYF. In DNA form, the CDR3 reads TGTGCCAGCAGTTCCCTCGGCGGGTCGTCCTACGAGCAGTACTTC. The chain carries TRBV27 and TRBJ2-7, with D possibly being TRBD2 (5 bases). CDR3 length: 15 residues. Germline loops: CDR1 MNHEY, CDR2 SMNVEV (reference sequence). Trimming shortened V by 4 bases and J by 1 base, and 14 bases separated the two germline ends.

J is TRBJ1-2 and V is TRBV2, with TRBD1 matching over 8 bases. Germline CDR1 reads SNHLY; CDR2 reads FYNNEI. CDR3 length: 13 residues. V trimming: 6 bases; J trimming: 5 bases; junction bases outside the gene matches: 5. The CDR3 bases are TGTGCCAGCAGAGGACAGGGTAATTATGGCTACACCTTC. This sequence encodes CASRGQGNYGYTF.

The CDR3 nucleotides are TGTGCCAGCAGCTGGAGAGGACAGGGAGGACGAGGGACCCAGTACTTC. Its protein is CASSWRGQGGRGTQYF. The chain recombines TRBV5-6 with TRBJ2-5; 8 nucleotides align to TRBD1. CDR1 and CDR2 (germline): SGHDT, YYEEEE. There are 16 residues in the CDR3. Trimming removed 3 bases from V and 7 bases from J; junction bases left unmatched: 14. The full variable domain, completed using reference TRBV5-6 and TRBJ2-5, is DAGVTQSPTHLIKTRGQQVTLRCSPKSGHDTVSWYQQALGQGPQFIFQYYEEEERQRGNFPDRFSGHQFPNYSSELNVNALLLGDSALYLCASSWRGQGGRGTQYFGPGTRLLVL.

This chain links TRBV5-1 with TRBJ2-5, with TRBD1 identical over 9 bases. This CDR3 has 15 amino acids. The V segment lost 4 bases and the J segment 4 bases; nucleotides outside the gene matches: 8. In germline, CDR1 is SGHRS, CDR2 YFSETQ. The CDR3 sequence: CASSPAGQGVETQYF. The DNA for the CDR3 is TGCGCCAGCAGCCCAGCGGGACAGGGAGTAGAGACCCAGTACTTC. Together with reference TRBV5-1 and TRBJ2-5, the CDR3 gives the full variable domain: KAGVTQTPRYLIKTRGQQVTLSCSPISGHRSVSWYQQTPGQGLQFLFEYFSETQRNKGNFPGRFSGRQFSNSRSEMNVSTLELGDSALYLCASSPAGQGVETQYFGPGTRLLVL.

The chain is built from TRBV29-1 and TRBJ2-5; D perhaps matches TRBD2 (5 bases). Germline V gene sequence: CDR1 SQVTM, CDR2 ANQGSEA. V was pared by 5 bases and J by 5 bases, with 12 bases between. The CDR3 consists of 12 residues. The CDR3 here is CSVRRSGETQYF. In DNA, the CDR3 is TGCAGCGTTAGGAGGTCAGGTGAGACCCAGTACTTC.

This clone showed up just a few times. The chain links TRBV28 to TRBJ1-1; D ambiguous. This CDR3 is 14 amino acids long. Trimming pared 3 bases from V and 0 bases from J, leaving 8 bases between. Germline V gene sequence: CDR1 MDHEN, CDR2 SYDVKM. The CDR3 protein is CASSLQNLNTEAFF. CDR3 DNA: TGTGCCAGCAGTTTGCAGAACCTGAACACTGAAGCTTTCTTT.

The CDR3 is CASTGLAGLDEQFF. The DNA for the CDR3 is TGTGCCAGCACGGGACTAGCGGGACTCGATGAGCAGTTCTTC. V usage is TRBV6-6 and J usage is TRBJ2-1; 13 bases line up with TRBD2. Germline CDR1 reads MNHNY; CDR2 reads SVGAGI (reference sequence). The CDR3 is 14 amino acids. J gave up 8 bases and V 7 bases, and 5 bases lay outside the gene matches.

This clone was seen more than once but under ten times. The J gene is TRBJ2-7, the V gene TRBV28, with D possibly TRBD2 on 5 matching bases. CDR1 is MDHEN, CDR2 SYDVKM, per germline. The length of the CDR3 is 12 residues. The V gene lost 6 bases and the J gene lost 0 bases, with 6 bases spanning the gap. The CDR3 region is CASRTSSYEQYF. The CDR3 DNA reads as TGTGCCAGCAGAACTAGCTCCTACGAGCAGTACTTC.

The rearrangement uses TRBV28 and TRBJ2-1, with D unclear. The CDR3 has 14 residues. From germline, CDR1 is MDHEN and CDR2 SYDVKM. The V end was cut by 3 bases, the J end by 7 bases, with 13 bases between. CDR3 nucleotide sequence: TGTGCCAGCAGTTTGCAGTACCCTAAGAATGAGCAGTTCTTC. Its protein is CASSLQYPKNEQFF.

The table lists this clone with a few counts. CDR3 nucleotides: TGTGCCAGCAGCCAAACCAGGACAGGGGACAATGAGCAGTTCTTC. Translated, it gives CASSQTRTGDNEQFF. This chain links TRBV5-4 with TRBJ2-1; 9 bases align to TRBD1. Germline V gene data show CDR1 as SGHNT and CDR2 as YYREEE (reference sequence). V lost 4 bases, J lost 5 bases, and 7 bases stayed unmatched. The CDR3 runs to 15 residues.

This chain joins TRBV5-1 and TRBJ2-3; D might be TRBD2 (7 bases). The CDR3 covers 14 residues. The V end was cut by 2 bases, the J end by 5 bases, with 12 bases between. Looked up from germline, CDR1 is SGHRS and CDR2 is YFSETQ. The DNA for the CDR3 is TGCGCCAGCAGCTTAGGGGGGGCCGGAGATACGCAGTATTTT. Amino acids: CASSLGGAGDTQYF.